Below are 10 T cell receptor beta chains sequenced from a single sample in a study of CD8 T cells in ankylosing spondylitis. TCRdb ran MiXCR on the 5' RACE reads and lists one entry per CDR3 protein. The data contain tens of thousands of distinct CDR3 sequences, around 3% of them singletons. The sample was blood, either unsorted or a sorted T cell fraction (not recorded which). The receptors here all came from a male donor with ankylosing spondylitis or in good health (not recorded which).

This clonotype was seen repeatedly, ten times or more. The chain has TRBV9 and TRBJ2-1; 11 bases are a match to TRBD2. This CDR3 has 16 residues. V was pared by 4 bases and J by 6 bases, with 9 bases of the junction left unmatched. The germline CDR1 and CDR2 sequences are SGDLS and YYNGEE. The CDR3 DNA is TGTGCCAGCAGCCCGCCGGGACTAGCGGCGGGCAATGAGCAGTTCTTC. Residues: CASSPPGLAAGNEQFF.

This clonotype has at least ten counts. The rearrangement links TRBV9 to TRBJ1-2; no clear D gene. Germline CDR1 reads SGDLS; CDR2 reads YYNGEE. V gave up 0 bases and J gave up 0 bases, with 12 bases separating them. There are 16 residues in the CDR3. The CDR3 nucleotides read TGTGCCAGCAGCGTAGGAGGAGGGTCGGCTAACTATGGCTACACCTTC. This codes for CASSVGGGSANYGYTF.

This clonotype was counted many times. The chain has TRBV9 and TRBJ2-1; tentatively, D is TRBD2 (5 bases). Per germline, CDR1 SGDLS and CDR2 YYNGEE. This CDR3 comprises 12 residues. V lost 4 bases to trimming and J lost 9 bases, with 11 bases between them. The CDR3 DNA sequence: TGTGCCAGCAGCAGACCGGGGTCTGAGCAGTTCTTC. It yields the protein CASSRPGSEQFF.

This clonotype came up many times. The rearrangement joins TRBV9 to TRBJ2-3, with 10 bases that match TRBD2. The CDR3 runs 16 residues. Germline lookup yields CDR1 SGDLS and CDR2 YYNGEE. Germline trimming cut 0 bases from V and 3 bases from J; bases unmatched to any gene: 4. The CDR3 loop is CASSVAIAGGTDTQYF. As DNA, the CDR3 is TGTGCCAGCAGCGTAGCAATAGCGGGGGGTACAGATACGCAGTATTTT.

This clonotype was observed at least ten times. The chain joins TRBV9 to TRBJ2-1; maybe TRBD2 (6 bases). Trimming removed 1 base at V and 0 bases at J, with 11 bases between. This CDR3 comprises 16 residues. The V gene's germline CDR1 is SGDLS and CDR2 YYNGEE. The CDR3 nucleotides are TGTGCCAGCAGCGTATCGGCGGGACCCTCCTACAATGAGCAGTTCTTC. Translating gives CASSVSAGPSYNEQFF. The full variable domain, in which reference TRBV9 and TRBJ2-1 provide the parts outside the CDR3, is DSGVTQTPKHLITATGQRVTLRCSPRSGDLSVYWYQQSLDQGLQFLIQYYNGEERAKGNILERFSAQQFPDLHSELNLSSLELGDSALYFCASSVSAGPSYNEQFFGPGTRLTVL.

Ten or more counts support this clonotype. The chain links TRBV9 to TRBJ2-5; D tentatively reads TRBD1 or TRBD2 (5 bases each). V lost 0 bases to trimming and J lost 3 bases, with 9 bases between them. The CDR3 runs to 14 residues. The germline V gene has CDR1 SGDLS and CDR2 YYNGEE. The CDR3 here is CASSVGGTEETQYF. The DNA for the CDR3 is TGTGCCAGCAGCGTAGGAGGGACCGAAGAGACCCAGTACTTC. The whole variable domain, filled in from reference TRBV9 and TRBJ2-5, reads DSGVTQTPKHLITATGQRVTLRCSPRSGDLSVYWYQQSLDQGLQFLIQYYNGEERAKGNILERFSAQQFPDLHSELNLSSLELGDSALYFCASSVGGTEETQYFGPGTRLLVL.

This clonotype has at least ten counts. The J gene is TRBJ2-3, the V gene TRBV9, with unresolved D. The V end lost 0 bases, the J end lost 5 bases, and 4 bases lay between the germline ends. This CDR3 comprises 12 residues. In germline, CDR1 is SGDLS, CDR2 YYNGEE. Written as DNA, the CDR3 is TGTGCCAGCAGCGTAGTTGAAGATACGCAGTATTTT. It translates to CASSVVEDTQYF.

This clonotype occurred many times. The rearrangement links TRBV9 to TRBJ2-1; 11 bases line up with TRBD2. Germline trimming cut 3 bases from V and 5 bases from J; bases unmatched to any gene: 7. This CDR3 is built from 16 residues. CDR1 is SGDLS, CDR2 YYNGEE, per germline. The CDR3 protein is CASSGPSGGPNNEQFF. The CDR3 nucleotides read TGTGCCAGCAGCGGACCTAGCGGGGGGCCTAACAATGAGCAGTTCTTC.

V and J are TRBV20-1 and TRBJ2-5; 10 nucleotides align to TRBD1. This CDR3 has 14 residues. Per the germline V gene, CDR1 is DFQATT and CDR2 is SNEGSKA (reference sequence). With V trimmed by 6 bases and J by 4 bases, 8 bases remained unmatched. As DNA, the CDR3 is TGCAGTGCAGATATTGGGACAGGGGTAGAGACCCAGTACTTC. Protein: CSADIGTGVETQYF.

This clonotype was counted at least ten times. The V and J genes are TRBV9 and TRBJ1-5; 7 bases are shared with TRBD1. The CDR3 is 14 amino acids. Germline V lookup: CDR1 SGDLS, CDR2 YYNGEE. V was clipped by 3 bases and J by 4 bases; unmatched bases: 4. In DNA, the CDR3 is TGTGCCAGCAGCGGGGGACAGACGAATCAGCCCCAGCATTTT. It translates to CASSGGQTNQPQHF.